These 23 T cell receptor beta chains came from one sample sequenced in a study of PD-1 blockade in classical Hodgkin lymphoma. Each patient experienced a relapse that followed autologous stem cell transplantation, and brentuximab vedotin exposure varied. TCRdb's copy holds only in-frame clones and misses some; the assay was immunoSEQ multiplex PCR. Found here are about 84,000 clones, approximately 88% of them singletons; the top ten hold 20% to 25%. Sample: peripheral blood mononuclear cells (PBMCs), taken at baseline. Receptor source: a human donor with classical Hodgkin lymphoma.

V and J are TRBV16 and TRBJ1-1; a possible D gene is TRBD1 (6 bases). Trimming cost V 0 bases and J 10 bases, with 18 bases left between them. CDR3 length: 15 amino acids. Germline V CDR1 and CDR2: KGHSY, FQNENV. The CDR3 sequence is CASSQSSKTGPGAFF. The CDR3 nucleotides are TGTGCCAGCAGCCAATCGAGTAAGACAGGCCCTGGAGCTTTCTTT.

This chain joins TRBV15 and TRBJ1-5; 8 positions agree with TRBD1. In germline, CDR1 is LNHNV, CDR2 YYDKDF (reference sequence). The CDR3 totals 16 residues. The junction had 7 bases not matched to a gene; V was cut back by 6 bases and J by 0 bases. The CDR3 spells CATREDREYSNQPQHF. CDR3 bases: TGTGCCACCAGGGAGGACAGGGAATATAGCAATCAGCCCCAGCATTTT.

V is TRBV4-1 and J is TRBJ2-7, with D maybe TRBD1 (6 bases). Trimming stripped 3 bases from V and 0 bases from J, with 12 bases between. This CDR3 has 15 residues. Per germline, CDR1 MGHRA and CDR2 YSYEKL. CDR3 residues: CASSQDSWTSYEQYF. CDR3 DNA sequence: TGCGCCAGCAGCCAGGACAGTTGGACCTCCTACGAGCAGTACTTC.

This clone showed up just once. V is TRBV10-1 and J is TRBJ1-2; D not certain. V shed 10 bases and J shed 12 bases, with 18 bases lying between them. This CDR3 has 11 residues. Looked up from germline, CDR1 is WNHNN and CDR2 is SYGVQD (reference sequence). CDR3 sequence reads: CATQKAEVDTF. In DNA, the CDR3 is TGCGCCACCCAAAAGGCGGAGGTTGACACCTTC.

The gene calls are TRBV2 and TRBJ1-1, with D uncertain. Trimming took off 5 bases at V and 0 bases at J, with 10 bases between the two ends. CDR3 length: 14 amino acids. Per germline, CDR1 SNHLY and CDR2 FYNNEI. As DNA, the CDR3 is TGTGCCAGCAGTCTGAGTAGAGTGAACACTGAAGCTTTCTTT. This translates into CASSLSRVNTEAFF.

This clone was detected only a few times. Here the CDR3 reads CASSREVEAFF. Here the CDR3 DNA reads TGTGCCAGCAGCAGGGAGGTGGAAGCTTTCTTT. The rearrangement uses TRBV7-2 and TRBJ1-1; D gene ambiguous. This CDR3 is built from 11 residues. The V and J ends lost 5 bases and 8 bases respectively, with 9 bases between them. The germline gives CDR1 SGHTA, CDR2 FQGNSA.

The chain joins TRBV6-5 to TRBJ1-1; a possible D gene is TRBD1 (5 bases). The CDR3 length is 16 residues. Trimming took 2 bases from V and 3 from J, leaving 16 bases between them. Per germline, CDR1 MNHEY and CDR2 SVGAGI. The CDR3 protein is CASSYGRGRGDTEAFF. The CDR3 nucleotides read TGTGCCAGCAGTTACGGGAGGGGCAGAGGGGACACTGAAGCTTTCTTT.

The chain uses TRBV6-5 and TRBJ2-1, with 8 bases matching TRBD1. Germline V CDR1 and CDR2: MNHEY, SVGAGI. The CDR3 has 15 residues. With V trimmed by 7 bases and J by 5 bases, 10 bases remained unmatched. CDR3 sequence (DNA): TGTGCCAGCACTGTAACAAGGACAGGGAACAATGAGCAGTTCTTC. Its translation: CASTVTRTGNNEQFF.

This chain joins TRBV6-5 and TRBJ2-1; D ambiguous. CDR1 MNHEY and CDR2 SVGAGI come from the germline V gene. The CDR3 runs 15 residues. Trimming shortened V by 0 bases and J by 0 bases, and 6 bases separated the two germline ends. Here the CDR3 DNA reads TGTGCCAGCAGTTACTCAGGCGGCTCCTACAATGAGCAGTTCTTC. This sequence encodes CASSYSGGSYNEQFF.

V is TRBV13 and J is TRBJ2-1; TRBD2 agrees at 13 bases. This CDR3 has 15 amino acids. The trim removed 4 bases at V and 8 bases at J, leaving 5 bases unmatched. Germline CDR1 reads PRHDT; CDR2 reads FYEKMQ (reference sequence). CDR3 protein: CASSSRLAGGDEQFF. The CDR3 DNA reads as TGTGCCAGCAGCTCTCGACTAGCGGGAGGCGATGAGCAGTTCTTC. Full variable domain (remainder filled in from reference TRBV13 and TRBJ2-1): AAGVIQSPRHLIKEKRETATLKCYPIPRHDTVYWYQQGPGQDPQFLISFYEKMQSDKGSIPDRFSAQQFSDYHSELNMSSLELGDSALYFCASSSRLAGGDEQFFGPGTRLTVL.

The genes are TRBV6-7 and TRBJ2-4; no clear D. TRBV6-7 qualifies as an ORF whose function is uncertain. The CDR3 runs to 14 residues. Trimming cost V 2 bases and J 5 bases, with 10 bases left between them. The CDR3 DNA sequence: TGTGCCAGCAGTTACCGCTTTACAGAAAACATTCAGTACTTC. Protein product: CASSYRFTENIQYF.

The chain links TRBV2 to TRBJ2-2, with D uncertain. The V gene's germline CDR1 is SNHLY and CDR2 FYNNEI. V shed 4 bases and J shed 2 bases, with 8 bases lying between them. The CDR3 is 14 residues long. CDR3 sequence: CASSANRNTGELFF. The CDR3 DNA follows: TGTGCCAGCAGTGCAAATAGAAACACCGGGGAGCTGTTTTTT.

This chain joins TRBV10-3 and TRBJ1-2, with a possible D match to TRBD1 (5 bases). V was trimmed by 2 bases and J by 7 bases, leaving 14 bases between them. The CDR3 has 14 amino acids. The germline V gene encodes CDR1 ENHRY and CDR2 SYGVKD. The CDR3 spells CAISENPGGGGYTF. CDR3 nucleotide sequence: TGTGCCATCAGTGAGAATCCCGGGGGGGGTGGCTACACCTTC.

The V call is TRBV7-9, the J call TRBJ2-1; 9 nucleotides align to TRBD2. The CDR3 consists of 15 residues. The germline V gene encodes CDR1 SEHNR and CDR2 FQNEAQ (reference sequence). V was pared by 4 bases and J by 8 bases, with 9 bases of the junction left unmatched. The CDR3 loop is CASSSRVAGEDEQFF. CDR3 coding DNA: TGTGCCAGCAGCTCGCGGGTAGCGGGAGAGGATGAGCAGTTCTTC.

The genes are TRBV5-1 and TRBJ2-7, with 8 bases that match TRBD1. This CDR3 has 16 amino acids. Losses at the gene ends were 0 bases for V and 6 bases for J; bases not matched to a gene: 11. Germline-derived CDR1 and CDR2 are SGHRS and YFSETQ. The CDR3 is CASSLERWQGAAEQYF. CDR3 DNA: TGCGCCAGCAGCTTGGAGAGATGGCAGGGGGCGGCCGAGCAGTACTTC.

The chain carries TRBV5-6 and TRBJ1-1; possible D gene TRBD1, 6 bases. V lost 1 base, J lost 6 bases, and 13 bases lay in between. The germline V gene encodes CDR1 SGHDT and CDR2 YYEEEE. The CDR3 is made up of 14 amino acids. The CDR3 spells CASSLSGVVPEAFF. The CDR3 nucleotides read TGTGCCAGCAGCTTGTCAGGGGTGGTCCCTGAAGCTTTCTTT. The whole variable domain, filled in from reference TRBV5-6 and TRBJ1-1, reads DAGVTQSPTHLIKTRGQQVTLRCSPKSGHDTVSWYQQALGQGPQFIFQYYEEEERQRGNFPDRFSGHQFPNYSSELNVNALLLGDSALYLCASSLSGVVPEAFFGQGTRLTVV.

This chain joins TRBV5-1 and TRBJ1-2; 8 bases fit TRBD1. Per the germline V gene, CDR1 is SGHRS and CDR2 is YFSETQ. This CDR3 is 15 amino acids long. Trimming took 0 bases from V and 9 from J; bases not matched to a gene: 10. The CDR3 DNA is TGCGCCAGCAGCTTGGCCCCTGGACAGGGATATCGCTACACCTTC. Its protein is CASSLAPGQGYRYTF. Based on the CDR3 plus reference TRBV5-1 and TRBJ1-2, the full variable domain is KAGVTQTPRYLIKTRGQQVTLSCSPISGHRSVSWYQQTPGQGLQFLFEYFSETQRNKGNFPGRFSGRQFSNSRSEMNVSTLELGDSALYLCASSLAPGQGYRYTFGSGTRLTVV.

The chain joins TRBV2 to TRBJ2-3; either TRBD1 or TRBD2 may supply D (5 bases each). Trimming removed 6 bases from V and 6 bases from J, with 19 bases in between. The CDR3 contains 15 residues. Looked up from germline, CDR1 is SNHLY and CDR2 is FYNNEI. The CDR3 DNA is TGTGCCAGCAGGGGGACCCGCGGGCTCTTTGATACGCAGTATTTT. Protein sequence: CASRGTRGLFDTQYF.

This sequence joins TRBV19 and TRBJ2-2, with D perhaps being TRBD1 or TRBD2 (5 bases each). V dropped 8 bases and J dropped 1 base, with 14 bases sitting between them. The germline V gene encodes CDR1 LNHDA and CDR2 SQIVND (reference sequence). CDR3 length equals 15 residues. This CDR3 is CASRKGRLNTGELFF. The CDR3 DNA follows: TGTGCCAGTCGAAAGGGACGGTTGAACACCGGGGAGCTGTTTTTT.

This CDR3 reads CASSRGARDIQYF. The CDR3 DNA follows: TGCGCCAGCAGCCGGGGGGCTAGGGACATTCAGTACTTC. The chain carries TRBV4-3 and TRBJ2-4; perhaps D is TRBD1 or TRBD2 (6 bases each). This CDR3 has 13 residues. The germline V gene has CDR1 LGHNA and CDR2 YSLEER. Trimming took off 4 bases at V and 8 bases at J, with 12 bases between the two ends.

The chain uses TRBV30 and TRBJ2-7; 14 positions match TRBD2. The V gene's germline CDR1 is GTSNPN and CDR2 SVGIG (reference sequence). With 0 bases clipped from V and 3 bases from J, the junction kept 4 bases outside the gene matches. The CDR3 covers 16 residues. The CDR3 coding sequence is TGTGCCTGGAGTGTACGGACTAGCGGGAGGTACTACGAGCAGTACTTC. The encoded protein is CAWSVRTSGRYYEQYF.

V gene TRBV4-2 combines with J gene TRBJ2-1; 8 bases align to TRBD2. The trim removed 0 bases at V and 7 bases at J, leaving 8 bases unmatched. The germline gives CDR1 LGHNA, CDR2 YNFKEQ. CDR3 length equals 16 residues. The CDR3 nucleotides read TGTGCCAGCAGCCAAGATACCCTAGCGGGTGGGAATGAGCAGTTCTTC. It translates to CASSQDTLAGGNEQFF.

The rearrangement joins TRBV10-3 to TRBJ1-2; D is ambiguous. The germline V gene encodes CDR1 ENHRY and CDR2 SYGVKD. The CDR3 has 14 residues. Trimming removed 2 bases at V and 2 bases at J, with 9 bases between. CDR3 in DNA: TGTGCCATCAGTGAGCCCTCCGGGAACTATGGCTACACCTTC. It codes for CAISEPSGNYGYTF.